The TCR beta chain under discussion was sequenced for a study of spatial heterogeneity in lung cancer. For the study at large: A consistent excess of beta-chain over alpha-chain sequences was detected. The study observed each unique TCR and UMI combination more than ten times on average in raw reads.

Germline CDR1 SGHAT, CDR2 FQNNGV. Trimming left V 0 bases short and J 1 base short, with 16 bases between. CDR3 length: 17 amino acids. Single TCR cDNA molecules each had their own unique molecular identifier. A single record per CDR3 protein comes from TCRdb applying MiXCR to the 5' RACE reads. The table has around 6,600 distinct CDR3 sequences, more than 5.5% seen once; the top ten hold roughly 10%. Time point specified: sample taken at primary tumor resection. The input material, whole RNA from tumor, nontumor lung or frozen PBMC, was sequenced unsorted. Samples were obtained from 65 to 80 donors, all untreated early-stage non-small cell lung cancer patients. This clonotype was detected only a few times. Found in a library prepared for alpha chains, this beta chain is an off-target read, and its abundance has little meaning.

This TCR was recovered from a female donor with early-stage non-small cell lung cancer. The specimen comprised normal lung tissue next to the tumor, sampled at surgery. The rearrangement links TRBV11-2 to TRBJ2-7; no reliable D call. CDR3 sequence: CASSLEVYPYQSYEQYF. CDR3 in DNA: TGTGCCAGCAGCTTAGAAGTCTACCCTTACCAATCCTACGAGCAGTACTTC.